These 21 T cell receptor beta chains came from one sample sequenced in a study of immune evolution from preneoplasia to lung adenocarcinoma. Repertoires were generated with immunoSEQ multiplex PCR, while TCRdb's copy carries only in-frame clones and drops some. The repertoire consists of tens of thousands of clones, with less than 80% occurring once and the leading ten covering about 4.3%. The sample consisted of FFPE invasive lung adenocarcinoma tissue. The source of these receptors is a person between 55 and 69 years old with lung adenocarcinoma.

The chain recombines TRBV5-1 with TRBJ2-1, with TRBD2 identical over 10 bases. With 3 bases clipped from V and 0 bases from J, the junction kept 12 bases outside the gene matches. CDR3 length: 19 residues. Germline V gives CDR1 SGHRS, CDR2 YFSETQ. The CDR3 region is CASSSAGGLTTSSYNEQFF. CDR3 nucleotide sequence: TGCGCCAGCAGCTCAGCGGGAGGGCTAACAACGAGCTCCTACAATGAGCAGTTCTTC.

This clone occurred once. The rearrangement links TRBV4-3 to TRBJ2-5; D perhaps matches TRBD2 (6 bases). The DNA matches TRBJ2-7 better at its end, which makes the J call doubtful. This CDR3 has 18 residues. The germline gives CDR1 LGHNA, CDR2 YSLEER. CDR3 DNA: TGCGCCAGCAGCCCGAGGGAGGAGGTAAAAAAGACTTTCTACGAGCAGTACTTC. The encoded protein is CASSPREEVKKTFYEQYF.

This chain uses TRBV4-2 with TRBJ2-5; TRBD2 matches at 8 bases. The CDR3 totals 15 residues. Trimming cost V 1 base and J 5 bases; bases outside gene matches: 6. CDR1 is LGHNA and CDR2 is YNFKEQ in the germline V gene. CDR3 sequence (DNA): TGTGCCAGCAGCCAAGTGTCCACTAGCGGCGAGACCCAGTACTTC. It codes for CASSQVSTSGETQYF.

The V gene is TRBV5-1, the J gene TRBJ2-1, with 11 nucleotides matching TRBD2. CDR1 and CDR2 from the germline V gene are SGHRS and YFSETQ. The CDR3 covers 16 residues. The V gene end was trimmed by 4 bases and the J gene end by 4 bases; junction bases not matched to a gene: 7. CDR3 region: CASSLGTSGLYNEQFF. The CDR3 nucleotides read TGCGCCAGCAGCCTAGGGACTAGCGGCCTATACAATGAGCAGTTCTTC. The full variable domain, rest sourced from reference TRBV5-1 and TRBJ2-1, is KAGVTQTPRYLIKTRGQQVTLSCSPISGHRSVSWYQQTPGQGLQFLFEYFSETQRNKGNFPGRFSGRQFSNSRSEMNVSTLELGDSALYLCASSLGTSGLYNEQFFGPGTRLTVL.

The genes are TRBV7-8 and TRBJ2-3, with 7 nucleotides matching TRBD2. V lost 4 bases to trimming and J lost 0 bases; unmatched junction nucleotides: 4. Germline-derived CDR1 and CDR2 are SGHVS and FQNEAQ. The CDR3 extends over 15 amino acids. DNA of the CDR3: TGTGCCAGCAGCTCCCTAGCGGCTAGCACAGATACGCAGTATTTT. Amino acids: CASSSLAASTDTQYF.

The chain joins TRBV28 to TRBJ2-2; 7 bases fit TRBD2. The CDR3 runs to 13 residues. V shed 6 bases and J 5 bases; nucleotides not matched to a gene: 3. Looked up from germline, CDR1 is MDHEN and CDR2 is SYDVKM. The CDR3 loop reads CASRPGRTGELFF. In DNA form, the CDR3 reads TGTGCCAGCAGACCCGGGAGGACCGGGGAGCTGTTTTTT.

This chain connects TRBV11-2 to TRBJ2-3, with TRBD2 matching over 7 bases. The CDR3 is 14 residues long. V gave up 3 bases and J gave up 1 base; unmatched junction bases: 1. CDR1 and CDR2 (germline): SGHAT, FQNNGV. In DNA, the CDR3 is TGTGCCAGCAGCTTCCTAGCGGGCACAGATACGCAGTATTTT. Translation gives CASSFLAGTDTQYF. Supplemented by reference TRBV11-2 and TRBJ2-3, the full variable domain reads EAGVAQSPRYKIIEKRQSVAFWCNPISGHATLYWYQQILGQGPKLLIQFQNNGVVDDSQLPKDRFSAERLKGVDSTLKIQPAKLEDSAVYLCASSFLAGTDTQYFGPGTRLTVL.

This clone was recorded only once. J is TRBJ1-2 and V is TRBV28; 9 nucleotides agree with TRBD1. The CDR3 is 16 residues long. Per germline, CDR1 MDHEN and CDR2 SYDVKM. With 5 bases clipped from V and 3 bases from J, the junction kept 10 bases outside the gene matches. CDR3 loop: CASSPSGTGKHYGYTF. In nucleotides, the CDR3 is TGTGCCAGCAGTCCCTCCGGGACAGGGAAACACTATGGCTACACCTTC.

The gene calls are TRBV5-1 and TRBJ2-7; possibly TRBD2 for D (5 bases). The V gene's germline CDR1 is SGHRS and CDR2 YFSETQ. V gave up 0 bases and J gave up 7 bases, with 17 bases separating them. The CDR3 loop spans 15 amino acids. The CDR3 reads CASSLGLRANREQYF. CDR3 DNA sequence: TGCGCCAGCAGCTTGGGACTAAGGGCTAACCGAGAGCAGTACTTC.

V usage is TRBV18 and J usage is TRBJ2-5, with D possibly called TRBD1 or TRBD2 (5 bases each). The CDR3 sequence is 14 residues long. Germline lookup yields CDR1 KGHSH and CDR2 LQKENI. The ends were cut back, 8 bases at V and 7 bases at J, with 20 bases in the middle. CDR3 amino acids: CASLRDQDTMTQYF. DNA for the CDR3: TGTGCCAGCCTCCGGGACCAGGATACGATGACCCAGTACTTC.

This chain links TRBV30 with TRBJ2-7; TRBD1 aligns across 7 bases. V was pared by 7 bases and J by 0 bases, with 3 bases of the junction left unmatched. Germline V gene lookup returns CDR1 GTSNPN and CDR2 SVGIG (reference sequence). CDR3 length: 12 residues. Here the CDR3 DNA reads TGTGCCTTGGGGACAGTCTCCTACGAGCAGTACTTC. Its translation is CALGTVSYEQYF.

This clone was recorded once. The CDR3 region has the DNA TGTGCCAGCAGCTTAGGCGGTCCTATCTATGGCTACACCTTC. Amino acid sequence: CASSLGGPIYGYTF. The chain uses TRBV11-2 and TRBJ1-2; D is undetermined. This CDR3 has 14 amino acids. Trimming took off 1 base at V and 4 bases at J, with 10 bases between the two ends. From germline, CDR1 is SGHAT and CDR2 FQNNGV.

The chain links TRBV5-6 to TRBJ2-1; D is unresolved. The ends were cut back, 2 bases at V and 0 bases at J, with 12 bases in the middle. The V gene's germline CDR1 is SGHDT and CDR2 YYEEEE. The length of the CDR3 is 16 residues. CDR3 region: CASSFRRRSSYNEQFF. The CDR3 DNA sequence: TGTGCCAGCAGCTTCCGGCGCCGGAGCTCCTACAATGAGCAGTTCTTC.

V gene TRBV27 combines with J gene TRBJ1-2, with no clear D. This CDR3 has 12 amino acids. Germline CDR1 reads MNHEY; CDR2 reads SMNVEV (reference sequence). Trimming left V 3 bases short and J 7 bases short, with 9 bases between. The chain's CDR3 is CASSFVGPGYTF. In DNA, the CDR3 is TGTGCCAGCAGTTTTGTAGGGCCTGGCTACACCTTC.

The J gene is TRBJ2-7, the V gene TRBV5-1; 9 bases fit TRBD2. The CDR3 has 14 residues. V dropped 4 bases and J dropped 3; count of bases not matched to a gene: 5. CDR1 and CDR2 from the germline V gene are SGHRS and YFSETQ. CDR3 nucleotides: TGCGCCAGCAGCCAACAGACTAGCGGCTACGAGCAGTACTTC. Its protein product is CASSQQTSGYEQYF.

The chain is built from TRBV30 and TRBJ1-2, with D maybe TRBD1 (6 bases). V lost 3 bases to trimming and J lost 5 bases, with 19 bases between them. Germline V gene lookup returns CDR1 GTSNPN and CDR2 SVGIG (reference sequence). This CDR3 has 15 residues. Here the CDR3 reads CAWRPNRVLFYGYTF. The CDR3 DNA follows: TGTGCCTGGAGGCCCAACAGGGTTTTGTTTTATGGCTACACCTTC.

The chain joins TRBV5-6 to TRBJ2-1, with 7 nucleotides matching TRBD2. Germline CDR1 reads SGHDT; CDR2 reads YYEEEE. The CDR3 is 16 amino acids. J gave up 0 bases and V 1 base, and 4 bases lay outside the gene matches. CDR3 nucleotides: TGTGCCAGCAGCTTGAGTGCGGGGGTCTCCTACAATGAGCAGTTCTTC. Protein: CASSLSAGVSYNEQFF.

This chain joins TRBV2 and TRBJ2-5; the match to TRBD2 covers 8 bases. The CDR3 is made up of 15 amino acids. Per the germline V gene, CDR1 is SNHLY and CDR2 is FYNNEI. Trimming took 4 bases from V and 2 from J; bases not matched to a gene: 6. The CDR3 sequence: CASSVLTSEQETQYF. CDR3 nucleotides: TGTGCCAGCAGTGTCTTGACTAGCGAGCAAGAGACCCAGTACTTC.

The V gene is TRBV28, the J gene TRBJ2-2; D is perhaps TRBD2 (5 bases). V was pared by 2 bases and J by 3 bases, with 7 bases between. The germline gives CDR1 MDHEN, CDR2 SYDVKM. This CDR3 spans 14 amino acids. This chain's CDR3 is CASSLASHTGELFF. The CDR3 nucleotides are TGTGCCAGCAGTTTAGCTAGCCACACCGGGGAGCTGTTTTTT.

V gene TRBV6-5 combines with J gene TRBJ2-3; D is possibly TRBD2 (6 bases). CDR1 and CDR2 from the germline V gene are MNHEY and SVGAGI. This CDR3 region has 15 residues. V lost 6 bases, J lost 0 bases, and 13 bases lay in between. This CDR3 is CASRIGGTSTDTQYF. DNA of the CDR3: TGTGCCAGCAGGATCGGCGGGACTAGCACAGATACGCAGTATTTT.

The genes are TRBV5-4 and TRBJ2-1; 7 positions match TRBD2. J was trimmed by 7 bases and V by 5 bases; bases with no gene match: 9. CDR3 length: 14 amino acids. CDR1 and CDR2 from the germline V gene are SGHNT and YYREEE (reference sequence). CDR3 amino acids: CASRLFGRINEQFF. CDR3 bases: TGTGCCAGCAGGCTTTTCGGGAGGATTAATGAGCAGTTCTTC.